These 27 T cell receptor beta chains were sequenced from one sample in a study of tumor-infiltrating lymphocytes in oesophageal squamous cell carcinoma. TCRdb re-derived calls from the PCR reads in MiXCR, one entry per CDR3 protein. The sample yields more than 10,000 distinct CDR3 sequences, roughly 51% seen once. The sequenced sample consisted of esophageal tumor tissue. The receptors stem from a male donor with esophageal squamous cell carcinoma.

The table lists this clonotype with many counts. The V gene is TRBV12-3 or TRBV12-4, the J gene TRBJ1-2; TRBD1 matches 7 bases. V trimming: 6 bases; J trimming: 2 bases; junction bases outside the gene matches: 9. There are 15 residues in the CDR3. CDR3 residues: CASSSSGQSNYGYTF. In DNA, the CDR3 is TGTGCCAGCAGCTCCTCGGGACAGAGCAACTATGGCTACACCTTC.

Relative to its sample, this clonotype is large. The chain recombines TRBV24-1 with TRBJ2-1; D tentatively reads TRBD1 or TRBD2 (5 bases each). Per the germline V gene, CDR1 is KGHDR and CDR2 is SFDVKD. This CDR3 comprises 13 residues. Trimming took off 7 bases at V and 8 bases at J, with 14 bases between the two ends. The CDR3 bases are TGTGCCACCAGGAAGGGAGCCAGGGATGAGCAGTTCTTC. Residues: CATRKGARDEQFF.

Many counts were recorded for this clonotype. This chain joins TRBV5-1 and TRBJ2-3; D call uncertain. Germline CDR1 is SGHRS and CDR2 is YFSETQ. CDR3 length equals 11 residues. Trimming pared 0 bases from V and 12 bases from J, leaving 8 bases between. The CDR3, as DNA: TGCGCCAGCAGCTTGGCTGGCACACAGTATTTT. Translating it yields CASSLAGTQYF.

The CDR3 loop reads CASSPSGGSYNEQFF. The CDR3 DNA reads TGTGCCAGCAGCCCTAGCGGAGGCTCCTACAATGAGCAGTTCTTC. The V gene is TRBV3-1, the J gene TRBJ2-1; 7 nucleotides line up with TRBD2. Per germline, CDR1 LGHDT and CDR2 YNNKEL (reference sequence). The V gene end was trimmed by 4 bases and the J gene end by 0 bases; junction bases not matched to a gene: 3. CDR3 length: 15 amino acids.

This clonotype was seen at least ten times. The missing conserved phenylalanine or tryptophan at the end of this CDR3 makes a read error likely. No DNA is shown, since the ends of the CDR3 on it are uncertain; the CDR3 is the one TCRdb lists. The J gene is TRBJ2-7, the V gene TRBV27; TRBD1 is taken as the D call from the table, unchecked against the DNA. Per germline, CDR1 MNHEY and CDR2 SMNVEV (reference sequence). A total of 16 residues make up the CDR3, ends included. The CDR3 protein is CASRMDSFNSPLHFGN.

In its sample, this clonotype was seen once. This rearrangement joins TRBV6-2 or TRBV6-3 to TRBJ2-3; a possible D gene is TRBD2 (5 bases). The end of the DNA is better explained by TRBJ2-1, so the J call may be wrong. Germline-derived CDR1 and CDR2 are MNHEY and SVGEGT. The CDR3 spans 11 residues. The CDR3 DNA sequence: TGTGCCAGCGGGATCGGGGTGGAGCAGTTCTTC. Amino acids: CASGIGVEQFF.

The J gene is TRBJ1-1, the V gene TRBV7-9, with D possibly matching TRBD1 (5 bases). The germline V gene has CDR1 SEHNR and CDR2 FQNEAQ (reference sequence). This CDR3 region has 14 residues. V was pared by 3 bases and J by 4 bases, with 12 bases between. The CDR3 is CASSFNWGGTEAFF. The CDR3 region has the DNA TGTGCCAGCAGCTTCAACTGGGGGGGCACTGAAGCTTTCTTT. Variable domain in full (rest from reference TRBV7-9 and TRBJ1-1): DTGVSQNPRHKITKRGQNVTFRCDPISEHNRLYWYRQTLGQGPEFLTYFQNEAQLEKSRLLSDRFSAERPKGSFSTLEIQRTEQGDSAMYLCASSFNWGGTEAFFGQGTRLTVV.

The V and J genes are TRBV6-1 and TRBJ2-1; tentative D call: TRBD1 (5 bases). CDR3 length equals 16 residues. Germline V gene sequence: CDR1 MNHNS, CDR2 SASEGT. Trimming cost V 7 bases and J 0 bases, with 16 bases left between them. The CDR3 spells CASTWGGASSYNEQFF. CDR3 in DNA: TGTGCCAGCACTTGGGGCGGCGCGAGCTCCTACAATGAGCAGTTCTTC.

The chain combines TRBV6-5 with TRBJ2-1; D is unclear. There are 15 residues in the CDR3. V lost 2 bases to trimming and J lost 0 bases, with 8 bases between them. Germline lookup yields CDR1 MNHEY and CDR2 SVGAGI. The CDR3: CASSYHPSSYNEQFF. In DNA form, the CDR3 reads TGTGCCAGCAGTTACCACCCGAGCTCCTACAATGAGCAGTTCTTC.

This clonotype was detected only once. The chain uses TRBV7-6 and TRBJ2-1; TRBD2 agrees at 8 bases. The tail of the sequence fits TRBJ2-7 better, so the J call may be wrong. This CDR3 contains 18 residues. In germline, CDR1 is SGHVS, CDR2 FNYEAQ. The CDR3 here is CASSLAKRRGTSSYEQYF. The CDR3 bases are TGTGCCAGCAGCTTAGCTAAAAGACGCGGGACTAGCTCCTACGAGCAGTACTTC.

This clonotype was detected once. CDR3 sequence (DNA): TGTGCCAGCAGCCTACGGAAAGATACGCAGTATTTT. Translation gives CASSLRKDTQYF. The V gene is TRBV7-6, the J gene TRBJ2-3; D uncertain. The CDR3 runs 12 residues. Per germline, CDR1 SGHVS and CDR2 FNYEAQ. V was shortened by 5 bases and J by 5 bases, with 8 bases between the two germline ends.

The chain recombines TRBV7-2 with TRBJ2-1; the match to TRBD2 covers 8 bases. The assigned J gene may be wrong: the sequence end matches TRBJ2-7 better. CDR3 length equals 15 residues. Per germline, CDR1 SGHTA and CDR2 FQGNSA. The CDR3 is CASSGGGTRVHEQYF. In nucleotides, the CDR3 is TGTGCCAGCAGCGGAGGTGGGACTAGAGTCCACGAGCAGTACTTC.

The rearrangement links TRBV12-3 or TRBV12-4 to TRBJ1-4; D not certain. The V and J ends lost 4 bases and 7 bases respectively, with 13 bases between them. The CDR3 is 14 amino acids. The CDR3 coding sequence is TGTGCCAGCAGTTCAACCTGGTCAGTTGAAAAACTGTTTTTT. Protein product: CASSSTWSVEKLFF.

At least ten counts were recorded for this clonotype. This chain connects TRBV28 to TRBJ2-7; unclear D gene. CDR3 length equals 12 residues. The V gene lost 6 bases and the J gene lost 4 bases, with 10 bases spanning the gap. Germline V gives CDR1 MDHEN, CDR2 SYDVKM. The CDR3 DNA reads TGTGCCAGCAGCCACACATCGTACGAGCAGTACTTC. Translating gives CASSHTSYEQYF.

Of note for this clonotype: The junction and the germline gene differ at one end; a read error may be behind it. J is TRBJ2-4 and V is TRBV13; D is perhaps TRBD2 (6 bases). Matching the DNA end better, TRBJ2-1 makes the J call doubtful. The CDR3 spans 14 residues. From germline, CDR1 is PRHDT and CDR2 FYEKMQ (reference sequence). The CDR3: CASSFRESRNEQFF. DNA of the CDR3: TGCGCCAGCAGCTTCCGGGAGTCGAGAAATGAGCAGTTCTTC.

The sample holds a few counts of this clonotype. The chain has TRBV6-1 and TRBJ2-1; tentatively, D is TRBD2 (6 bases). The better agreement between TRBJ2-7 and the DNA end casts doubt on the J call. This CDR3 comprises 14 residues. Per germline, CDR1 MNHNS and CDR2 SASEGT. This chain's CDR3 is CALRSAGTSYEQYF. The CDR3 DNA sequence: TGTGCTCTCCGTTCAGCGGGCACGTCCTACGAGCAGTACTTC.

Only a few counts were recorded for this clonotype. The chain combines TRBV3-1 with TRBJ1-3; D might be TRBD1 (5 bases). Germline values: CDR1 LGHDT, CDR2 YNNKEL (reference sequence). Between the trimmed V and J ends, which lost 0 bases and 4 bases, there was a span of 7 bases. CDR3 length: 14 amino acids. CDR3 sequence: CASSQEGLGNTIYF. The CDR3 region has the DNA TGTGCCAGCAGCCAAGAGGGACTCGGAAACACCATATATTTT.

CDR3 nucleotides: TGTGCCAGCAGCGCCCCTCGACTAGCAGATACGCAGTATTTT. Protein sequence: CASSAPRLADTQYF. The chain carries TRBV5-3 and TRBJ2-3; possible D gene TRBD2, 6 bases. TRBV5-3 is filed as an ORF, its function uncertain. The CDR3 length is 14 residues. V was pared by 8 bases and J by 4 bases, with 17 bases between.

On this clonotype itself: Since no conserved phenylalanine or tryptophan closes the CDR3, a read error is the likely cause. It is unclear where the CDR3 begins or ends on the DNA, so no DNA is shown, and the CDR3 is as TCRdb lists it. The genes are TRBV5-3 and TRBJ2-1. TRBV5-3 is treated as an ORF (open reading frame) with a function not yet certain. The CDR3 length equals 9 residues, ends included. This CDR3 is CASSWGLGT.

This clonotype has only a few counts. The chain uses TRBV20-1 and TRBJ1-1; D is perhaps TRBD1 (6 bases). V lost 0 bases and J lost 7, with 12 bases in between. CDR1 DFQATT and CDR2 SNEGSKA come from the germline V gene (reference sequence). CDR3 length equals 13 residues. CDR3 residues: CSARDLQGYEAFF. For the CDR3, the DNA is TGCAGTGCTAGAGATTTACAGGGTTATGAAGCTTTCTTT.

V usage is TRBV7-9 and J usage is TRBJ2-6, with D perhaps TRBD2 (8 bases). Per germline, CDR1 SEHNR and CDR2 FQNEAQ (reference sequence). The CDR3 contains 17 residues. V lost 5 bases to trimming and J lost 3 bases, with 17 bases between them. CDR3 protein: CASSRQGLGLGANVLTF. Written as DNA, the CDR3 is TGTGCCAGCAGCCGACAGGGACTAGGGCTTGGGGCCAACGTCCTGACTTTC.

The chain combines TRBV6-2 or TRBV6-3 with TRBJ1-5; TRBD1 might be the D (5 bases). The CDR3 extends over 16 amino acids. Germline V lookup: CDR1 MNHEY, CDR2 SVGEGT. V was clipped by 2 bases and J by 2 bases, with 13 bases between them. CDR3 sequence reads: CASSYRTGPGNQPQHF. The CDR3 DNA reads TGTGCCAGCAGTTACCGCACAGGTCCGGGCAATCAGCCCCAGCATTTT.

This clonotype was found a few times. This chain joins TRBV11-2 and TRBJ2-7; 12 nucleotides agree with TRBD1. The DNA end is more similar to TRBJ2-1, so the J call may be wrong. The CDR3 runs 15 residues. Germline CDR1 and CDR2: SGHAT and FQNNGV. The CDR3: CASDSGTGGHNEQFF. The CDR3, as DNA: TGTGCCAGCGACTCCGGGACAGGGGGCCACAATGAGCAGTTCTTC.

This clonotype was counted only a few times. The genes are TRBV27 and TRBJ2-1; TRBD2 matches 9 bases. J gave up 0 bases and V 9 bases, and 9 bases lay outside the gene matches. The CDR3 is 16 residues long. The germline V gene encodes CDR1 MNHEY and CDR2 SMNVEV (reference sequence). The CDR3 protein is CASSSGSVPSYNEQFF. CDR3 bases: TGTGCCAGTAGTAGCGGGAGCGTACCCTCCTACAATGAGCAGTTCTTC.

This clonotype has only one observation. The chain has TRBV7-3 and TRBJ2-5; D possibly corresponds to TRBD1 (5 bases). CDR3 length equals 15 residues. In germline, CDR1 is SGHTA, CDR2 FQGTGA. Trimming took 2 bases from V and 11 from J, leaving 21 bases between them. The CDR3 nucleotides read TGTGCCAGCAGCTTACAGTCAGGGTCCTACAATGAGCAGTACTTC. This gives the protein CASSLQSGSYNEQYF.

This clonotype was counted between two and nine times. The genes are TRBV6-2 or TRBV6-3 and TRBJ2-5; D is perhaps TRBD2 (6 bases). In germline, CDR1 is MNHEY, CDR2 SVGEGT. Trimming took off 2 bases at V and 5 bases at J, with 15 bases between the two ends. The CDR3 totals 15 residues. This CDR3 is CASSYGAGSGETQYF. CDR3 coding DNA: TGTGCCAGCAGTTACGGCGCGGGATCCGGGGAGACCCAGTACTTC.

This sequence joins TRBV24-1 and TRBJ2-3; tentatively, D is TRBD1 (5 bases). The J call is doubtful: the DNA matches TRBJ2-5 better. CDR1 is KGHDR, CDR2 SFDVKD, per germline. CDR3 length: 15 amino acids. The CDR3 DNA follows: TGTGCCACCAGTGATTTCGCAGGGTTACAAGAGACCCAGTACTTC. Its protein product is CATSDFAGLQETQYF.